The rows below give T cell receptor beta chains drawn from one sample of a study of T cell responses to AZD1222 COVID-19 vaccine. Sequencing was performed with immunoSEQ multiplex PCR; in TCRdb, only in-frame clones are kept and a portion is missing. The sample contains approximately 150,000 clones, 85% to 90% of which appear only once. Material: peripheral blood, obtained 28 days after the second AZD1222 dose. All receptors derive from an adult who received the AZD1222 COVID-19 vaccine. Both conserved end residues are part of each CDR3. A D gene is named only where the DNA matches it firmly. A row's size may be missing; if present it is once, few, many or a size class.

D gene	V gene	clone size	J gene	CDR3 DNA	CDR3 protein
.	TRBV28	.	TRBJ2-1	TGTGCCAGCAGTTTTTCGGGGGGCTGGTCCTACAATGAGCAGTTCTTC	CASSFSGGWSYNEQFF
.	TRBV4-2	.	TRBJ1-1	TGTGCCAGCAGCCAAGATCCGGACCTGAACACTGAAGCTTTCTTT	CASSQDPDLNTEAFF
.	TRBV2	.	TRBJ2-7	TGTGCCAGCAGCGACCTAGCGCGAGTATCCTACGAGCAGTACTTC	CASSDLARVSYEQYF
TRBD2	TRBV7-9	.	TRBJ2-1	TGTGCCAGCAGCTTAGCAGTAGCGGGAGTACTCTTC	CASSLAVAGVLF
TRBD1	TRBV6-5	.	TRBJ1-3	TGTGCCAGCGACCGGGGAGGGGGCAATGGAAACACCATATATTTT	CASDRGGGNGNTIYF
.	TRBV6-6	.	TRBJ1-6	TGTGCCAGCAGTTCCGGGATTCTTAATTCACCCCTCCACTTT	CASSSGILNSPLHF
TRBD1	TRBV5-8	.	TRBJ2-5	TGTGCCAGCAGCCAGGACAGGGCCCAAGAGACCCAGTACTTC	CASSQDRAQETQYF
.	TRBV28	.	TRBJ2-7	TGTGCCAGCAGCTCTCCACAGGGATACGCCTACGAGCAGTACTTC	CASSSPQGYAYEQYF
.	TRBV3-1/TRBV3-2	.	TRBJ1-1	TGTGCCACTAGGCCTTCGGGGAACACTGAAGCTTTCTTT	CATRPSGNTEAFF
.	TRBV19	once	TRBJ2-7	TGTGCCGTGGGATGGGGCGAGCAGTACTTC	CAVGWGEQYF
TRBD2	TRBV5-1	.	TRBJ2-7	TGCGCCAGCAGCCCGTTGACTAGCGGGAGTATAGAGCAGTACTTC	CASSPLTSGSIEQYF
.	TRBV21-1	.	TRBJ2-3	TGTGCCAGCAGCAAAGCACAAAAGGGGGAGGGGACAGATACGCAGTATTTT	CASSKAQKGEGTDTQYF
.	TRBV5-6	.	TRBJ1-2	TGTGCCAGCAGCTTGGGTGGAGGCGGTGGCTACACCTTC	CASSLGGGGGYTF
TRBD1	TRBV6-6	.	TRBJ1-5	TGTGCCAGCAGCACAGGGGACCCCAATCAGCCCCAGCATTTT	CASSTGDPNQPQHF
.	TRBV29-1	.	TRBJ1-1	TGCAGCGTCACTACAGGAGGGCGTAGTGGTGTGGCTTTCTTT	CSVTTGGRSGVAFF
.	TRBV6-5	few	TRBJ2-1	TGTGCCAGCAGTTTAGGTACAGTCAATGAGCAGTTCTTC	CASSLGTVNEQFF
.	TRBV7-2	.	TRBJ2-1	TGTGCCAGCAGCTTCCGGGGAAGCTCCTACAATGAGCAGTTCTTC	CASSFRGSSYNEQFF
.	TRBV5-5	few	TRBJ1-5	TGTGCCAGCAGCTTGGACATTTACAATCAGCCCCAGCATTTT	CASSLDIYNQPQHF
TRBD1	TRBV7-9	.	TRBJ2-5	TGTGCCAGCAGCGACAGGGGAGAGACCCAGTACTTC	CASSDRGETQYF
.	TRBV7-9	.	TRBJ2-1	TGTGCCAGCAGCCCGCCAGGCGGCGCCTACAATGAGCAGTTCTTC	CASSPPGGAYNEQFF
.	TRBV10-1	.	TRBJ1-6	TGCGCCAGCAGTGTCCGGGGGAATAATTCACCCCTCCACTTT	CASSVRGNNSPLHF
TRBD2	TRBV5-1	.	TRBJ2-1	TGCGCCAGCAGCTTGACTAGCGGGGGGCTCTGGGGTGAGCAGTTCTTC	CASSLTSGGLWGEQFF
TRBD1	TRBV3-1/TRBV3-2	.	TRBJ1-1	TGTGCCAGCAGCCTAGGACAGGGGAACACTGAAGCTTTCTTT	CASSLGQGNTEAFF
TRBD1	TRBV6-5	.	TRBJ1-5	TGTGCCAGCAGACGGACAGGGTTCGGCCAGCCCCAGCATTTT	CASRRTGFGQPQHF
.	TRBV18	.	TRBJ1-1	TGTGCCAGCTCTCCCCTAGGGGATCCGAACACTGAAGCTTTCTTT	CASSPLGDPNTEAFF
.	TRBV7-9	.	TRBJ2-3	TGTGCCAGCAGCTTAATCCCCCAGGATACGCAGTATTTT	CASSLIPQDTQYF
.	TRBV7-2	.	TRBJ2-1	TGTGCCAGCAGCCCCGGCCCGAGCTCCTACAATGAGCAGTTCTTC	CASSPGPSSYNEQFF
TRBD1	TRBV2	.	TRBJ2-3	TGTGCCAGCAGTGTTGGGACAGGGCCCGCAGATACGCAGTATTTT	CASSVGTGPADTQYF
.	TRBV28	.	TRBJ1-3	TGTGCCAGCAGTCTCACCAGCTCTGGAAACACCATATATTTT	CASSLTSSGNTIYF
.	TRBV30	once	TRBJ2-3	TGTGCCTGGAGAAAGGAAGACACAGATACGCAGTATTTT	CAWRKEDTDTQYF
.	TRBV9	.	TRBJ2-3	TGTGCCAGCAGCGCCATTGACAGGGAACTAGCCCCAGATACGCAGTATTTT	CASSAIDRELAPDTQYF
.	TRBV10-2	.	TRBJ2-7	TGCGCCAGCAGTGATAGGGAATTGGTCGGGTACTACGAGCAGTACTTC	CASSDRELVGYYEQYF
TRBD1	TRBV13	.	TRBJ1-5	TGTGCCAGCAGTAATTACAGGGGGCCGTATCAGCCCCAGCATTTT	CASSNYRGPYQPQHF
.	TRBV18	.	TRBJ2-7	TGTGCCAGCTCACCACCGACACCGGGGGCCTACGAGCAGTACTTC	CASSPPTPGAYEQYF
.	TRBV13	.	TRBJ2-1	TGTGCCAGCAGCCGCAGTCGGAATGAGCAGTTCTTC	CASSRSRNEQFF
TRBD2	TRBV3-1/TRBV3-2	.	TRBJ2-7	TGTGCCAGCAGCCAAGTGGGGGGGGGAGGCTCCCTGGGCGAGCAGTACTTC	CASSQVGGGGSLGEQYF
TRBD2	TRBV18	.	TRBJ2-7	TGTGCCAGCTCACCCAGTTTTAGTATGGCGGGAGGGCCGAAGTACGAGCAGTACTTC	CASSPSFSMAGGPKYEQYF
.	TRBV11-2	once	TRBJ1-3	TGTGCCAGCAGCTTAGTGCTTGGGACAACGGGAAACACCATATATTTT	CASSLVLGTTGNTIYF
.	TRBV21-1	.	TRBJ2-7	TGTGCCAGCAGCAAAAAATCGGGTCCTCAGAGCGAGCAGTACTTC	CASSKKSGPQSEQYF
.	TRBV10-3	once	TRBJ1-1	TGTGCCATCAGTGAGGGGGCTGTGACTGAAGCTTTCTTT	CAISEGAVTEAFF
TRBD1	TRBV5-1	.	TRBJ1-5	TGCGCCAGCAGCTTGGAGGGGGCAGGACAGCCCCAGCATTTT	CASSLEGAGQPQHF
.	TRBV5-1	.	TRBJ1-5	TGCGCCAGCAGGCACGACGGTACCAATCAGCCCCAGCATTTT	CASRHDGTNQPQHF
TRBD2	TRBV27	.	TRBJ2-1	TGTGCCAGCAGTTTGTGGTTAGCGGGGGGGCCGGGTGAGCAGTTCTTC	CASSLWLAGGPGEQFF
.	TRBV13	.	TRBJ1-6	TGTGCCAGCAGTCCTCATACCCTGAGCTCCTATAATTCACCCCTCCACTTT	CASSPHTLSSYNSPLHF
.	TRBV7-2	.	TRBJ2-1	TGTGCCAGCAGCTTATACGGGAGAGAGGAGTTCTTC	CASSLYGREEFF
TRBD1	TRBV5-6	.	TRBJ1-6	TGTGCCAGCAGCTCTCAACAGGGGGCGAGATATAATTCACCCCTCCACTTT	CASSSQQGARYNSPLHF
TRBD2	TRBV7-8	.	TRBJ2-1	TGTGCCAGCCTCACTAGCGGGCATGAGCAGTTCTTC	CASLTSGHEQFF
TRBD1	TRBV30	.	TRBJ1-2	TGTGCCTGGAGTGTACTTCAGGGGGCGAGGGGTGGCTACACCTTC	CAWSVLQGARGGYTF
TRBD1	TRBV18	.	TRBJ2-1	TGTGCCAGCTCTCTACAGGGGGCCAATGAGCAGTTCTTC	CASSLQGANEQFF
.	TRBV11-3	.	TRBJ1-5	TGTGCCAGCAGCCGACCGGGAAATGATCAGCCCCAGCATTTT	CASSRPGNDQPQHF
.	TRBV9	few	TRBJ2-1	TGTGCCAGCAGCCCAAGGCTGGGAGAGCAGTTCTTC	CASSPRLGEQFF